The 28 T cell receptor beta chains below all came from one sample that was sequenced in a study of T cell responses to AZD1222 COVID-19 vaccine. Using immunoSEQ multiplex PCR, the repertoire was profiled, and TCRdb retains in-frame clones only, with some absent. The sample includes approximately 150,000 clones, roughly 91% of them seen just once. Specimen: peripheral blood, collected on day 0 of AZD1222 vaccination. These receptor sequences come from an adult in good health.

The chain carries TRBV30 and TRBJ1-2; no definite D call. The V and J ends lost 4 bases and 0 bases respectively, with 6 bases between them. Per germline, CDR1 GTSNPN and CDR2 SVGIG (reference sequence). The CDR3 has 12 residues. As DNA, the CDR3 is TGTGCCTGGACGTCGGCTAACTATGGCTACACCTTC. Encoded protein: CAWTSANYGYTF. The full variable domain, its missing parts supplied by reference TRBV30 and TRBJ1-2, is SQTIHQWPATLVQPVGSPLSLECTVEGTSNPNLYWYRQAAGRGLQLLFYSVGIGQISSEVPQNLSASRPQDRQFILSSKKLLLSDSGFYLCAWTSANYGYTFGSGTRLTVV.

In DNA, the CDR3 is TGTGCCAGCAGTTGGCAGAGGGATCAGCCCCAGCATTTT. Protein sequence: CASSWQRDQPQHF. The gene calls are TRBV28 and TRBJ1-5; D remains ambiguous. The CDR3 contains 13 residues. Germline CDR1 reads MDHEN; CDR2 reads SYDVKM. Trimming removed 4 bases at V and 5 bases at J, with 9 bases between.

The V and J genes are TRBV5-3 and TRBJ1-3; D is perhaps TRBD1 (5 bases). TRBV5-3 is filed as an ORF, its function uncertain. CDR3 length equals 17 residues. Trimming shortened V by 7 bases and J by 4 bases, and 24 bases separated the two germline ends. CDR3 residues: CARFRGPGWRWGNTIYF. DNA of the CDR3: TGTGCCAGATTCAGAGGCCCAGGGTGGCGGTGGGGAAACACCATATATTTT.

V is TRBV3-1 (or the pseudogene TRBV3-2) and J is TRBJ1-6, with 9 nucleotides matching TRBD1. Trimming at V came to 4 bases and at J to 0 bases, leaving 10 bases not matched to a gene. The CDR3 contains 19 residues. The V gene's germline CDR1 is LGHDT and CDR2 YNNKEL (reference sequence). The chain's CDR3 is CASSPNRGQGSSYNSPLHF. In DNA, the CDR3 is TGTGCCAGCAGCCCGAACCGTGGACAGGGGAGCTCCTATAATTCACCCCTCCACTTT.

This clone occurred once. The rearrangement links TRBV2 to TRBJ2-7; 11 nucleotides align to TRBD1. The CDR3 consists of 12 residues. V dropped 7 bases and J dropped 6; count of bases not matched to a gene: 2. Per the germline V gene, CDR1 is SNHLY and CDR2 is FYNNEI. CDR3 protein: CASTGTGGEQYF. The CDR3 DNA reads TGTGCCAGCACGGGGACAGGGGGCGAGCAGTACTTC.

The CDR3 DNA follows: TGTGCCAGCAGCCGAGAACCTCCCGGGACAGGGAGTGCCACTGAAGCTTTCTTT. Encoded protein: CASSREPPGTGSATEAFF. The rearrangement links TRBV4-2 to TRBJ1-1, with 9 bases lining up with TRBD1. The CDR3 length is 18 residues. Losses at the gene ends were 4 bases for V and 4 bases for J; bases not matched to a gene: 16. Germline CDR1 and CDR2: LGHNA and YNFKEQ.

The chain uses TRBV4-3 and TRBJ2-1; a possible D gene is TRBD2 (6 bases). The V end lost 0 bases, the J end lost 2 bases, and 8 bases lay between the germline ends. Germline V CDR1 and CDR2: LGHNA, YSLEER. This CDR3 has 15 amino acids. The CDR3 nucleotides read TGCGCCAGCAGCCAAGACGGGGGTACCTACAATGAGCAGTTCTTC. It codes for CASSQDGGTYNEQFF.

In its sample, this clone was seen a few times. The same CDR3 can be traced to other DNA sequences in this sample. This chain uses TRBV7-2 with TRBJ1-5; possible D gene TRBD1, 6 bases. Trimming took off 0 bases at V and 6 bases at J, with 9 bases between the two ends. Germline V CDR1 and CDR2: SGHTA, FQGNSA. This CDR3 has 14 residues. CDR3 sequence: CASSLAGGSQPQHF. In nucleotides, the CDR3 is TGTGCCAGCAGCTTAGCTGGGGGCTCTCAGCCCCAGCATTTT.

The chain combines TRBV5-4 with TRBJ1-1; the match to TRBD1 covers 8 bases. The junction had 9 bases not matched to a gene; V was cut back by 4 bases and J by 1 base. The CDR3 spans 16 residues. Germline CDR1 reads SGHNT; CDR2 reads YYREEE (reference sequence). As DNA, the CDR3 is TGTGCCAGCAGCGCTGTCGCCGGGACAGGGAACACTGAAGCTTTCTTT. Amino acids: CASSAVAGTGNTEAFF.

The V gene is TRBV2, the J gene TRBJ2-7; TRBD1 is a possible D gene (5 bases). There are 14 residues in the CDR3. Looked up from germline, CDR1 is SNHLY and CDR2 is FYNNEI. V was pared by 6 bases and J by 2 bases, with 14 bases between. CDR3 region: CASSRASNTYEQYF. For the CDR3, the DNA is TGTGCCAGCAGCAGGGCCTCCAACACCTACGAGCAGTACTTC.

V is TRBV13 and J is TRBJ2-7, with unresolved D. CDR1 and CDR2 from the germline V gene are PRHDT and FYEKMQ (reference sequence). The germline V and J ends were trimmed by 8 bases and 0 bases, with 2 bases remaining between them. The CDR3 consists of 10 residues. The chain's CDR3 is CASRSYEQYF. The CDR3 region has the DNA TGTGCCAGCCGCTCCTACGAGCAGTACTTC.

The chain carries TRBV7-2 and TRBJ2-3; 11 bases match TRBD2. V lost 5 bases to trimming and J lost 2 bases; unmatched junction nucleotides: 9. The germline CDR1 and CDR2 sequences are SGHTA and FQGNSA. The CDR3 consists of 17 residues. The CDR3 DNA is TGTGCCAGCAGCCCCTACCTAGCGGGGGGACCCACAGATACGCAGTATTTT. Its translation: CASSPYLAGGPTDTQYF.

This chain joins TRBV5-4 and TRBJ1-1; a possible D gene is TRBD1 (6 bases). This CDR3 is built from 15 residues. V gave up 4 bases and J gave up 1 base, with 14 bases separating them. CDR1 is SGHNT and CDR2 is YYREEE in the germline V gene (reference sequence). The CDR3 reads CASSGTGRTNTEAFF. The DNA for the CDR3 is TGTGCCAGCAGCGGAACAGGGAGGACGAACACTGAAGCTTTCTTT. Combining the CDR3 with reference TRBV5-4 and TRBJ1-1 gives the whole variable domain ETGVTQSPTHLIKTRGQQVTLRCSSQSGHNTVSWYQQALGQGPQFIFQYYREEENGRGNFPPRFSGLQFPNYSSELNVNALELDDSALYLCASSGTGRTNTEAFFGQGTRLTVV.

This chain connects TRBV5-6 to TRBJ1-1; tentatively, D is TRBD1 (5 bases). Trimming shortened V by 4 bases and J by 5 bases, and 15 bases separated the two germline ends. The V gene's germline CDR1 is SGHDT and CDR2 YYEEEE. The CDR3 is made up of 14 amino acids. CDR3 in DNA: TGTGCCAGCAGCCCGACAGTGTTAGGGACTGAAGCTTTCTTT. Translating it yields CASSPTVLGTEAFF.

This chain joins TRBV19 and TRBJ1-2, with 9 positions matching TRBD1. The junction had 8 bases not matched to a gene; V was cut back by 7 bases and J by 8 bases. Germline CDR1 reads LNHDA; CDR2 reads SQIVND (reference sequence). CDR3 length: 13 residues. In DNA, the CDR3 is TGTGCCAGTACCCGGGACAGGGTAGAAGGCTACACCTTC. It codes for CASTRDRVEGYTF.

This chain joins TRBV7-2 and TRBJ2-2; TRBD2 is a possible D gene (6 bases). The V and J ends lost 1 base and 7 bases respectively, with 13 bases between them. This CDR3 spans 15 amino acids. CDR1 SGHTA and CDR2 FQGNSA come from the germline V gene. The chain's CDR3 is CASSLVFGGGGELFF. The CDR3 bases are TGTGCCAGCAGCTTAGTCTTCGGGGGAGGCGGGGAGCTGTTTTTT. The whole variable domain, remainder taken from reference TRBV7-2 and TRBJ2-2, is GAGVSQSPSNKVTEKGKDVELRCDPISGHTALYWYRQSLGQGLEFLIYFQGNSAPDKSGLPSDRFSAERTGGSVSTLTIQRTQQEDSAVYLCASSLVFGGGGELFFGEGSRLTVL.

The V gene is TRBV20-1, the J gene TRBJ2-5; D gene uncertain. Germline assignment: CDR1 DFQATT and CDR2 SNEGSKA (reference sequence). CDR3 length: 14 residues. Trimming stripped 3 bases from V and 5 bases from J, with 16 bases between. The CDR3, as DNA: TGCAGTGCTAGTTATATAGCCCCGTGGGAGACCCAGTACTTC. It translates to CSASYIAPWETQYF.

This rearrangement joins TRBV2 to TRBJ1-2; D possibly corresponds to TRBD1 (5 bases). Germline V CDR1 and CDR2: SNHLY, FYNNEI. This CDR3 spans 15 amino acids. V lost 2 bases and J 8 bases, leaving 18 bases between the germline ends. CDR3: CASSESPGAGPGYTF. Here the CDR3 DNA reads TGTGCCAGCAGTGAATCCCCGGGTGCGGGGCCGGGCTACACCTTC.

The chain is built from TRBV19 and TRBJ2-2; D perhaps matches TRBD1 (6 bases). Per the germline V gene, CDR1 is LNHDA and CDR2 is SQIVND (reference sequence). V was trimmed by 6 bases and J by 0 bases, leaving 11 bases between them. The CDR3 spans 15 residues. CDR3 nucleotides: TGTGCCAGTAGCCTGGGACACGCGAACACCGGGGAGCTGTTTTTT. Translation gives CASSLGHANTGELFF. The full variable domain, its missing parts supplied by reference TRBV19 and TRBJ2-2, is DGGITQSPKYLFRKEGQNVTLSCEQNLNHDAMYWYRQDPGQGLRLIYYSQIVNDFQKGDIAEGYSVSREKKESFPLTVTSAQKNPTAFYLCASSLGHANTGELFFGEGSRLTVL.

The chain has TRBV24-1 and TRBJ2-3; D may match TRBD1 or TRBD2 (5 bases each). V shed 6 bases and J shed 2 bases, with 8 bases lying between them. The germline V gene has CDR1 KGHDR and CDR2 SFDVKD. CDR3 size: 13 residues. The CDR3 protein is CATSRGDTDTQYF. For the CDR3, the DNA is TGTGCCACCAGTAGAGGGGACACAGATACGCAGTATTTT.

The DNA for the CDR3 is TGTGCCAGCAGTCACGGACACGGCGGGCCCCCGGTGGGCTACACCTTC. Protein product: CASSHGHGGPPVGYTF. The chain uses TRBV5-5 and TRBJ1-2; D possibly corresponds to TRBD1 (5 bases). V lost 5 bases, J lost 8 bases, and 25 bases lay in between. The CDR3 has 16 amino acids. From germline, CDR1 is SGHKS and CDR2 YYEKEE (reference sequence).

The V gene is TRBV10-3, the J gene TRBJ2-7, with 7 bases aligning to TRBD2. CDR1 is ENHRY, CDR2 SYGVKD, per germline. After removal of 2 bases from V and 2 bases from J, the junction contained 3 bases not matched to a gene. The CDR3 is 14 residues long. CDR3 protein: CAISEGLEPYEQYF. Written as DNA, the CDR3 is TGTGCCATCAGTGAGGGACTAGAGCCCTACGAGCAGTACTTC.

The CDR3 region has the DNA TGTGCCAGCAGCAAGGGACAGGGGGTCGAAGAGACCCAGTACTTC. Its protein product is CASSKGQGVEETQYF. The chain has TRBV9 and TRBJ2-5, with TRBD1 matching 11 bases. The germline V gene has CDR1 SGDLS and CDR2 YYNGEE. The J segment lost 3 bases and the V segment lost 4 bases, leaving 5 bases of the junction unmatched. The CDR3 runs to 15 residues.

The rearrangement uses TRBV6-5 and TRBJ2-7; TRBD2 matches at 9 bases. The CDR3 is 14 residues long. V shed 4 bases, J shed 7 bases, and the junction held 8 bases outside the gene matches. Germline CDR1 is MNHEY and CDR2 is SVGAGI. CDR3 residues: CASSSVGLAREQYF. The CDR3 DNA is TGTGCCAGCAGTTCCGTTGGACTAGCGCGAGAGCAGTACTTC.

The gene calls are TRBV12-5 and TRBJ2-5, with D perhaps matching TRBD2 (7 bases). Germline V gives CDR1 LGHNT, CDR2 FRNRAP. This CDR3 contains 15 residues. The V end lost 6 bases, the J end lost 5 bases, and 19 bases lay between the germline ends. The CDR3 DNA sequence: TGTGCTAGTGGCCTTGGTACCCGGGGGGCGGAGACCCAGTACTTC. This sequence encodes CASGLGTRGAETQYF.

The chain is built from TRBV3-1 (or the pseudogene TRBV3-2) and TRBJ1-2, with 7 positions matching TRBD1. V trimming: 1 base; J trimming: 7 bases; junction bases outside the gene matches: 12. CDR1 is LGHDT, CDR2 YNNKEL, per germline (reference sequence). CDR3 size: 16 residues. CDR3 coding DNA: TGTGCCAGCAGCCAAGTGTCGGGGGCAGGGGGTTTTGGCTACACCTTC. It is translated as CASSQVSGAGGFGYTF.

The chain recombines TRBV3-1 (or the pseudogene TRBV3-2) with TRBJ2-7; D is unresolved. V lost 4 bases and J 2 bases, leaving 6 bases between the germline ends. Germline CDR1 and CDR2: LGHDT and YNNKEL (reference sequence). The CDR3 loop spans 12 amino acids. CDR3 DNA sequence: TGTGCCAGCAGCCGAACACCCTACGAGCAGTACTTC. Translating gives CASSRTPYEQYF.

The chain employs TRBV6-2 or TRBV6-3 and TRBJ2-7, with TRBD2 matching over 13 bases. The CDR3 is 15 amino acids. Germline V CDR1 and CDR2: MNHEY, SVGEGT. V shed 6 bases and J 3 bases; nucleotides not matched to a gene: 5. CDR3 in DNA: TGTGCCAGCAGCACCGGACTAGCGGGAGTCTACGAGCAGTACTTC. It encodes CASSTGLAGVYEQYF.